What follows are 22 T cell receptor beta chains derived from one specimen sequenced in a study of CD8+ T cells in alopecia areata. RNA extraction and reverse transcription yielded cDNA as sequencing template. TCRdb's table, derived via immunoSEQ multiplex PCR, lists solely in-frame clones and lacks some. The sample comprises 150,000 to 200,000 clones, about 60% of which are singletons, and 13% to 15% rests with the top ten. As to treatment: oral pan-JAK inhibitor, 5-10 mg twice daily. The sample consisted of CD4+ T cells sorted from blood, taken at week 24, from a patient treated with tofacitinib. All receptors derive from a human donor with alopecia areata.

The CDR3 spells CASSQASGANVLTF. The CDR3 DNA reads TGCGCCAGCAGCCAGGCGTCTGGGGCCAACGTCCTGACTTTC. The V call is TRBV4-1, the J call TRBJ2-6; D unclear. This CDR3 has 14 amino acids. Between the trimmed V and J ends, which lost 3 bases and 1 base, there was a span of 4 bases. Germline V gene data show CDR1 as MGHRA and CDR2 as YSYEKL.

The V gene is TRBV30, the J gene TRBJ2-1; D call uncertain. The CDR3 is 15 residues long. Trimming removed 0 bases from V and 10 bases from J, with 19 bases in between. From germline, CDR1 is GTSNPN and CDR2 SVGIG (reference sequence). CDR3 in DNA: TGTGCCTGGAGTGTTTTGGGCATCTTTGGGTGGGAGCAGTTCTTC. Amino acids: CAWSVLGIFGWEQFF.

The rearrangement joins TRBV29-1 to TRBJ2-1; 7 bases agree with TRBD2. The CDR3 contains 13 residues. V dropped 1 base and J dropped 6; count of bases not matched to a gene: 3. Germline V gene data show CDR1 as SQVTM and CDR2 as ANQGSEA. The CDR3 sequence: CSVEGEGLNEQFF. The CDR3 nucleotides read TGCAGCGTTGAAGGGGAGGGTCTCAATGAGCAGTTCTTC.

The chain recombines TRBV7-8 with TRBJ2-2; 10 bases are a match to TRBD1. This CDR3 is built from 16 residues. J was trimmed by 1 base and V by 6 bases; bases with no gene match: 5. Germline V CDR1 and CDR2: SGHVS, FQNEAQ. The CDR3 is CASSRQGAGNTGELFF. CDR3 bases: TGTGCCAGCAGTAGACAGGGGGCCGGGAACACCGGGGAGCTGTTTTTT.

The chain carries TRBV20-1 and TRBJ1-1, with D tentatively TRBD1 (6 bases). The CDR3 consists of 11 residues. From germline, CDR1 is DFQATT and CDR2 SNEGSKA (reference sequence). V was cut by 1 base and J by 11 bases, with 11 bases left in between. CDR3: CSARGMGAAFF. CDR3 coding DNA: TGCAGTGCTAGAGGGATGGGGGCGGCTTTCTTT.

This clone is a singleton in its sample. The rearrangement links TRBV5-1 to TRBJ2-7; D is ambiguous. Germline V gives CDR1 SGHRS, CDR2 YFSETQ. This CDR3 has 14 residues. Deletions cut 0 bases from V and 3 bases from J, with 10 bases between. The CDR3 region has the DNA TGCGCCAGCAGCTTGGGGGGATCGAACTACGAGCAGTACTTC. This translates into CASSLGGSNYEQYF.

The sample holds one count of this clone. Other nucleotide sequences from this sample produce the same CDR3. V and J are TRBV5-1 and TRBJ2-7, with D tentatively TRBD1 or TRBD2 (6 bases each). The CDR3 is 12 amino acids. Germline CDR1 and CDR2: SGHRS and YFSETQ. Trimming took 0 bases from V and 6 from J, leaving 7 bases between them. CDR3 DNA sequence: TGCGCCAGCAGCTTGGAGGGGGGCGAGCAGTACTTC. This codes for CASSLEGGEQYF.

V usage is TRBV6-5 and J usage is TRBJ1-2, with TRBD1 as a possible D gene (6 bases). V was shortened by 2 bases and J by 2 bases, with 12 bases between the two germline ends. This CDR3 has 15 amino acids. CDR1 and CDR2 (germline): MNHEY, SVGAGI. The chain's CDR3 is CASSYGAGANYGYTF. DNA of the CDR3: TGTGCCAGCAGTTACGGTGCAGGGGCCAACTATGGCTACACCTTC.

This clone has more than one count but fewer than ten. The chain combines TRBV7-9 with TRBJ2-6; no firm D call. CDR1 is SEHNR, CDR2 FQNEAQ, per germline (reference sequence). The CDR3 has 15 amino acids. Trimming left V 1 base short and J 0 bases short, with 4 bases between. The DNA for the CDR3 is TGTGCCAGCAGCTTAGGGCACTCTGGGGCCAACGTCCTGACTTTC. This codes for CASSLGHSGANVLTF.

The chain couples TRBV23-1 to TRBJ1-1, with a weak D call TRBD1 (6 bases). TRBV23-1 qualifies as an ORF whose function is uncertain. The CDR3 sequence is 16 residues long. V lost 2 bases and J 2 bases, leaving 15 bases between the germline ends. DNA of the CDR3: TGCGCCAGCAGTCAAAACCTACAGGGTTTCAACACTGAAGCTTTCTTT. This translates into CASSQNLQGFNTEAFF.

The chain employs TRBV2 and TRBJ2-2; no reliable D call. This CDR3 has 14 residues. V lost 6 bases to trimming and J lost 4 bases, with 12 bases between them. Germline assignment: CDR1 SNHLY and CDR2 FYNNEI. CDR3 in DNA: TGTGCCAGCAGATTACGACGGGCCACCGGGGAGCTGTTTTTT. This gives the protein CASRLRRATGELFF. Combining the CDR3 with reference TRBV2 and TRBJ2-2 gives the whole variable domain EPEVTQTPSHQVTQMGQEVILRCVPISNHLYFYWYRQILGQKVEFLVSFYNNEISEKSEIFDDQFSVERPDGSNFTLKIRSTKLEDSAMYFCASRLRRATGELFFGEGSRLTVL.

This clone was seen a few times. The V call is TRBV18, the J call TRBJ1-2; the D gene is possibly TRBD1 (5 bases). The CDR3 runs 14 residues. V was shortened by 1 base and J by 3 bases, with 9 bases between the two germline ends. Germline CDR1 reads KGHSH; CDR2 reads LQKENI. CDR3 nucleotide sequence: TGTGCCAGCTCACCACAGGAAGGGGACTATGGCTACACCTTC. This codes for CASSPQEGDYGYTF. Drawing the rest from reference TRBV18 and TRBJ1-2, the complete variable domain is NAGVMQNPRHLVRRRGQEARLRCSPMKGHSHVYWYRQLPEEGLKFMVYLQKENIIDESGMPKERFSAEFPKEGPSILRIQQVVRGDSAAYFCASSPQEGDYGYTFGSGTRLTVV.

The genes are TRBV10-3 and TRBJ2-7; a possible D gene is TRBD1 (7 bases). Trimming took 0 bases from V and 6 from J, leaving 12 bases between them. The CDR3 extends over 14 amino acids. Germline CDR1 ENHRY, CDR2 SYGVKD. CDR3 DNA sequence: TGTGCCATCAGTGAGTCGGAGGGGGCCAGCGAGCAGTACTTC. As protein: CAISESEGASEQYF.

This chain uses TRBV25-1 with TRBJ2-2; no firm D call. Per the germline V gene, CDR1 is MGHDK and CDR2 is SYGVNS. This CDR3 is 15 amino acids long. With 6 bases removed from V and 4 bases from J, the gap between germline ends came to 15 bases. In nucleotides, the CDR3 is TGTGCCAGCAGCGACCTACAGACAACCACCGGGGAGCTGTTTTTT. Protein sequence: CASSDLQTTTGELFF.

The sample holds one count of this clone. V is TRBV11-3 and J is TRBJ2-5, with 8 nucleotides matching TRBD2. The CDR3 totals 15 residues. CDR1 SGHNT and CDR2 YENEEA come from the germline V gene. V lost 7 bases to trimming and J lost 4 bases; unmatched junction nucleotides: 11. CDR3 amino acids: CASTFGGGPGETQYF. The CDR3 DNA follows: TGTGCCAGCACCTTCGGGGGGGGGCCTGGAGAGACCCAGTACTTC.

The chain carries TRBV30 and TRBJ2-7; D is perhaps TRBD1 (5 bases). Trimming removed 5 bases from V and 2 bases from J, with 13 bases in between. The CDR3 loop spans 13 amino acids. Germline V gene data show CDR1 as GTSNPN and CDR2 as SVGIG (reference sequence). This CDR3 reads CAWADGHAYEQYF. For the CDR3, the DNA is TGTGCCTGGGCCGACGGACACGCCTACGAGCAGTACTTC.

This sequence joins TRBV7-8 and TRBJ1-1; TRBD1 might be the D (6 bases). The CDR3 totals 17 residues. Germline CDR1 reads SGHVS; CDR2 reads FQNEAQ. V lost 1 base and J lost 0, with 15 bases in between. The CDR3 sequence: CASSLVSGGTLNTEAFF. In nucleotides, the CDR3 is TGTGCCAGCAGCTTAGTGTCGGGTGGGACACTGAACACTGAAGCTTTCTTT.

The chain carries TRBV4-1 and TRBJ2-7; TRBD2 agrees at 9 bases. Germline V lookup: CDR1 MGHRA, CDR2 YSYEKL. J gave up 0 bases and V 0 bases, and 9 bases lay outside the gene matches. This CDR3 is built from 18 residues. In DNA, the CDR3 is TGCGCCAGCAGCCAAGACCCCCCTAGCGGGGCCACCTCCTACGAGCAGTACTTC. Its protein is CASSQDPPSGATSYEQYF.

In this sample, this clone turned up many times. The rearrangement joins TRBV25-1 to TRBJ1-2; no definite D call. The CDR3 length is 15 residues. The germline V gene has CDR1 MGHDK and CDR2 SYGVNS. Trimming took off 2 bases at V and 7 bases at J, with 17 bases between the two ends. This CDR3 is CASSEVGSSVGGYTF. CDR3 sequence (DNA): TGTGCCAGCAGTGAAGTTGGCTCCAGTGTAGGTGGCTACACCTTC.

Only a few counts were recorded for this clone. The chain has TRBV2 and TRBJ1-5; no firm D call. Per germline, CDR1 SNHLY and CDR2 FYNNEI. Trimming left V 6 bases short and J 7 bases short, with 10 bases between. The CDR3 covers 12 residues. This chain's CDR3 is CASRGVEQPQHF. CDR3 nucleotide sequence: TGTGCCAGCAGGGGAGTAGAACAGCCCCAGCATTTT.

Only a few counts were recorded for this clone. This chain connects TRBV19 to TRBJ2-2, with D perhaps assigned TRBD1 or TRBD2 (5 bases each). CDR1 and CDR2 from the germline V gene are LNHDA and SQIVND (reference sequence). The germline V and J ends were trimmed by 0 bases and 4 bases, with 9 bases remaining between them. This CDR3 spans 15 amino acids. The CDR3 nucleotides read TGTGCCAGTAGTATAGAGAGGGGACCCACCGGGGAGCTGTTTTTT. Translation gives CASSIERGPTGELFF. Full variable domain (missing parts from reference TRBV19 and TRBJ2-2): DGGITQSPKYLFRKEGQNVTLSCEQNLNHDAMYWYRQDPGQGLRLIYYSQIVNDFQKGDIAEGYSVSREKKESFPLTVTSAQKNPTAFYLCASSIERGPTGELFFGEGSRLTVL.

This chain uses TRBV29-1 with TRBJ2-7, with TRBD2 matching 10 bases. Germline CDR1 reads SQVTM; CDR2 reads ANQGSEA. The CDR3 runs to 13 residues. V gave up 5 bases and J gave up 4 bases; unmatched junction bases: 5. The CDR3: CSVSGTSVYEQYF. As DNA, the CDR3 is TGCAGCGTTTCCGGGACTAGCGTTTACGAGCAGTACTTC.